This TCR beta chain originates from a study of shared clonotypes between healthy human individuals. Whole-study results and caveats: Researchers found naive subsets generally carried larger estimated richness than memory subsets.

Of note for this clone: The antigen remains undetermined.

Trimming cost V 8 bases and J 8 bases; bases outside gene matches: 12. From germline, CDR1 is MNHEY and CDR2 SVGAGI. The CDR3 contains 15 residues. Assay: immunoSEQ multiplex PCR; the TCRdb copy retains only in-frame clones and omits some. The table has approximately 2.1 million clones, 80% to 95% seen once. The J gene is TRBJ1-5, the V gene TRBV6-5; 10 nucleotides agree with TRBD1. The sequence came from a young man in good health. Some clones in this sample may be carry-over from other donors' samples. What was sequenced was naive CD4+ T cells from PBMCs. The subset denotes: CD45RA+ positively selected. The CDR3 here is CASQALTGGVEPQHF. The CDR3, as DNA: TGTGCCAGCCAGGCCCTGACAGGGGGCGTCGAGCCCCAGCATTTT.